The sequence of this T cell receptor beta chain was determined in a study of control samples from healthy donors and cancer patients. V shed 2 bases and J 7 bases; nucleotides not matched to a gene: 4. This CDR3 region has 14 residues. Germline V gene lookup returns CDR1 MNHNY and CDR2 SVGAGI (reference sequence). Profiling relied on immunoSEQ multiplex PCR, and the TCRdb table lists in-frame clones only, not all of them. Among roughly 400,000 clones listed, 80% to 95% were seen once. Input material: PBMCs. This clonotype originated in a man between 35 and 55 years old with head and neck cancer. The gene calls are TRBV6-6 and TRBJ2-2; 7 bases align to TRBD2. CDR3 sequence (DNA): TGTGCCAGCAGTTACCAAGGGGACTACGGGGAGCTGTTTTTT. This encodes CASSYQGDYGELFF.